The T cell receptor (beta chain) under discussion was sequenced for a study of blood T cell repertoires in COVID-19. Study background: The United States, Italy and Spain were the sources of the acute and convalescent COVID-19 samples. The analysed material was cDNA or gDNA that came from T cells, B-cell-depleted T cells, or PBMCs.

This CDR3 is built from 16 residues. V lost 5 bases and J lost 6; bases outside the gene matches: 7. The V gene's germline CDR1 is SGHTA and CDR2 FQGTGA. The repertoire was sequenced with immunoSEQ multiplex PCR; TCRdb's copy has only in-frame clones and lacks some. The sample includes just under 50,000 clones, around 86% seen only once; the top ten take about 15%. Sequences were obtained from peripheral blood. The V gene is TRBV7-3, the J gene TRBJ2-3; 14 bases are a match to TRBD2. This sequence originates from a human donor in a cohort sampled during active COVID-19. For the CDR3, the DNA is TGTGCCAGCAGCCCTGGGACTAGCGGGGGCGGGGATACGCAGTATTTT. Encoded protein: CASSPGTSGGGDTQYF. The variable domain in full, with the rest retrieved from reference TRBV7-3 and TRBJ2-3, is GAGVSQTPSNKVTEKGKYVELRCDPISGHTALYWYRQSLGQGPEFLIYFQGTGAADDSGLPNDRFFAVRPEGSVSTLKIQRTERGDSAVYLCASSPGTSGGGDTQYFGPGTRLTVL.